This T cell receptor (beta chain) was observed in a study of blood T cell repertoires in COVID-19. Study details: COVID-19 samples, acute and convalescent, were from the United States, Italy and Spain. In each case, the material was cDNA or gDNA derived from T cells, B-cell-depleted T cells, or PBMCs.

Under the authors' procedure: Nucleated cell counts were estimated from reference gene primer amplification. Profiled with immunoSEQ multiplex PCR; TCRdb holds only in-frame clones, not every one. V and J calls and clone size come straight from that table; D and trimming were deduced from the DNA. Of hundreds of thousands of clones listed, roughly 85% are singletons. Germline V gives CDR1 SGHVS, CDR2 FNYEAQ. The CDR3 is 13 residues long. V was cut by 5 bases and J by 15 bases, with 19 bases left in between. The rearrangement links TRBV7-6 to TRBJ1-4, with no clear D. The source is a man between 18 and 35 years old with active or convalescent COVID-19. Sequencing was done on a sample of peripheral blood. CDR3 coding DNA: TGTGCCAGCAGCCAAATCCCGGGAGAGGAGGTGTTTTTT. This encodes CASSQIPGEEVFF.